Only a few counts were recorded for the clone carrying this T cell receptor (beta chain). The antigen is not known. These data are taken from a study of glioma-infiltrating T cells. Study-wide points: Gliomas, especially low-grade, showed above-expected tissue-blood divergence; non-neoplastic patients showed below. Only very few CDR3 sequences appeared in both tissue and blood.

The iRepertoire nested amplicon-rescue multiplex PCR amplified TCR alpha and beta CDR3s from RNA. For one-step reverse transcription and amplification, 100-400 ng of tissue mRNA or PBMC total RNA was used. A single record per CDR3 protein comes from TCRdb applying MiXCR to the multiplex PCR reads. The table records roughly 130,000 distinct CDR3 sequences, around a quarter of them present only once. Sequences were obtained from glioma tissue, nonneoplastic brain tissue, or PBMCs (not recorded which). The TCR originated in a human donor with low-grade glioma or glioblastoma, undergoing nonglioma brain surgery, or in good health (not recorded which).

The CDR3 loop is CSAIRLNTGELFF. CDR3 nucleotide sequence: TGCAGTGCCATCCGTCTGAACACCGGGGAGCTGTTTTTT. The chain is built from TRBV20-1 and TRBJ2-2, with unresolved D. This CDR3 contains 13 residues. Germline CDR1 DFQATT, CDR2 SNEGSKA (reference sequence). V was shortened by 6 bases and J by 1 base, with 9 bases between the two germline ends.